Presented here are 5 T cell receptor beta chains from one specimen sequenced in a study of cytomegalovirus exposure and HLA in healthy donors (TCRdb year 2017). The receptor library was made with the immunoSEQ multiplex PCR assay. For the multiplex PCR, a mixture combining 60 forward primers for TCR Vbeta segments and 13 reverse primers for TCR Jbeta segments was used. TCRdb took over this immuneACCESS table, retaining in-frame rearrangements with V and J assigned. Such tables are incomplete; in checked studies, under half of the missing clones stem from an unresolved V gene, and the remainder is unexplained. This sample comprises about 80,000 clones, 60% to 80% of them detected only once. The ten largest account for 7% to 7.5% of the sample. The specimen sequenced was PBMCs. The receptors stem from a woman between 35 and 50 years old in good health and CMV-seronegative.

CDR3 sequence: CASSRCGSPNTEAFF. The CDR3 DNA follows: TGTGCCAGCAGTCGATGCGGCAGCCCGAACACTGAAGCTTTCTTT. V is TRBV13 and J is TRBJ1-1, with D hard to call. In germline, CDR1 is PRHDT, CDR2 FYEKMQ (reference sequence). The CDR3 loop spans 15 amino acids. With 6 bases removed from V and 1 base from J, the gap between germline ends came to 15 bases.

The chain uses TRBV7-8 and TRBJ2-2, with D possibly TRBD2 on 6 matching bases. V dropped 5 bases and J dropped 6 bases, with 19 bases sitting between them. This CDR3 has 16 residues. Germline CDR1 is SGHVS and CDR2 is FQNEAQ. CDR3 nucleotide sequence: TGTGCCAGCAGCCACACCACCGGGAGAACCCCCGGGGAGCTGTTTTTT. Translated: CASSHTTGRTPGELFF.

The CDR3 DNA is TGTGCCAGCAGTCTAGCGGGGAACGCGGATGAGCAGTTCTTC. It codes for CASSLAGNADEQFF. The V call is TRBV6-4, the J call TRBJ2-1, with TRBD2 identical over 9 bases. This CDR3 has 14 residues. CDR1 and CDR2 from the germline V gene are MRHNA and SNTAGT. V shed 5 bases, J shed 8 bases, and the junction held 7 bases outside the gene matches.

The chain recombines TRBV14 with TRBJ2-5, with D maybe TRBD1 (6 bases). CDR3 length equals 15 residues. Trimming pared 0 bases from V and 5 bases from J, leaving 13 bases between. Germline values: CDR1 SGHDN, CDR2 FVKESK. CDR3 region: CASSQEVRGMETQYF. CDR3 nucleotides: TGTGCCAGCAGCCAAGAGGTCAGGGGAATGGAGACCCAGTACTTC.

This clone appeared a single time. The rearrangement uses TRBV4-1 and TRBJ2-1, with 12 bases matching TRBD1. The germline V gene has CDR1 MGHRA and CDR2 YSYEKL. This CDR3 has 17 amino acids. Trimming at V came to 0 bases and at J to 6 bases, leaving 6 bases not matched to a gene. The CDR3, as DNA: TGCGCCAGCAGCCAAGATCCCGGGACAGGGGGCATCAATGAGCAGTTCTTC. Protein: CASSQDPGTGGINEQFF.